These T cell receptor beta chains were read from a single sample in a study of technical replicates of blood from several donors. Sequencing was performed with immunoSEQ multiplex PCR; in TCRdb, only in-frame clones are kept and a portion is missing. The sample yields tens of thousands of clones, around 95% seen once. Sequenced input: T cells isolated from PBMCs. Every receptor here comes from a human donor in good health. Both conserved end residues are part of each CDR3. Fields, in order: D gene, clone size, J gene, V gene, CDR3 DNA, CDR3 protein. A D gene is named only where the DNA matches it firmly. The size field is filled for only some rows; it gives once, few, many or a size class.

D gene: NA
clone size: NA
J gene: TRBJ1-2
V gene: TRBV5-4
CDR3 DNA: TGTGCCAGCATCCCTATGACAGACCTCTATGGCTACACCTTC
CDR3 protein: CASIPMTDLYGYTF

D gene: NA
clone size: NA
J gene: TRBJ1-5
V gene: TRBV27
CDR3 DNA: TGTGCCAGCAGTTACCGAACAGATCAGCCCCAGCATTTT
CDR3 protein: CASSYRTDQPQHF

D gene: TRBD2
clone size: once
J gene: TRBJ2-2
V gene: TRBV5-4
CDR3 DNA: TGTGCCGCGGGACTAGCGGGAGACGACGTTTTAGGCGGGGAGCTGTTTTTT
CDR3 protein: CAAGLAGDDVLGGELFF

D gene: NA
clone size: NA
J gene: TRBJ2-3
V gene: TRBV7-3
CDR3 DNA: TGTGCCAGCAGCCCCTTCTCGGCGGGTACCACAGATACGCAGTATTTT
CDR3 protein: CASSPFSAGTTDTQYF

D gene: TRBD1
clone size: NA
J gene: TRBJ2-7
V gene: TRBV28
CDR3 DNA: TGTGCCAGCAGCGTTCTACAGGGGGCTTTTGACGAGCAGTACTTC
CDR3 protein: CASSVLQGAFDEQYF

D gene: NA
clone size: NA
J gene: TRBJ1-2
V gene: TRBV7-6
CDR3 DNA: TGTGCCAGCAGCTTAGATGGTCAGGGCTATGGCTACACCTTC
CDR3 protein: CASSLDGQGYGYTF

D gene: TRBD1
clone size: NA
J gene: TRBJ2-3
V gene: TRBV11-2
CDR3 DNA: TGTGCCAGCAGCTGGGACAGGGAAGATACGCAGTATTTT
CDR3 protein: CASSWDREDTQYF

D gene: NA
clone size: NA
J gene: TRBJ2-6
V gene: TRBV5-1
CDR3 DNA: TGCGCCAGCATGGGCGATCGCGGGTCCGGGGCCAACGTCCTGACTTTC
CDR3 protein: CASMGDRGSGANVLTF

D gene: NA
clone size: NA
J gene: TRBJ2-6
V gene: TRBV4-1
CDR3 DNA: TGCGCCAGCAGCCAAGTTCGCCGAACGGCTGGGGCCAACGTCCTGACTTTC
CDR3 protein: CASSQVRRTAGANVLTF

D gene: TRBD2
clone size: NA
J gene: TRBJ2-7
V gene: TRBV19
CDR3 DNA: TGTGCCAGTAGTATAGACGGGCGGGGGGTCTACGAGCAGTACTTC
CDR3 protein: CASSIDGRGVYEQYF

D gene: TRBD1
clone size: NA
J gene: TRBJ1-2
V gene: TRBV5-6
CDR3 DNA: TGTGCCAGCAGCTTGGCCGGGACAGGGGGCTCTGGCTACACCTTC
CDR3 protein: CASSLAGTGGSGYTF

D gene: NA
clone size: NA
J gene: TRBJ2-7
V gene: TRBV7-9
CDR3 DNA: TGTGCCAGCCGGGGGGCCTCGTACGAGCAGTACTTC
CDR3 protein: CASRGASYEQYF

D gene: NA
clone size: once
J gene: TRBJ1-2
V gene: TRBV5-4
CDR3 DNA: TGTGCCAGCAGTATGGGGCCCGGGGGCTATGGCTACACCTTC
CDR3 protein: CASSMGPGGYGYTF

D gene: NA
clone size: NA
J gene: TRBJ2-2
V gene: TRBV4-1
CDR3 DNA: TGCGCCAGCAGCCAAGTTTCAGCGGTCACCGGGGAGCTGTTTTTT
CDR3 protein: CASSQVSAVTGELFF

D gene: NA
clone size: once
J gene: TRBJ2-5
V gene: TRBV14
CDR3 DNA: TGTGCCAGCAGTCCGGACAACGAAGAGACCCAGTACTTC
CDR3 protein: CASSPDNEETQYF

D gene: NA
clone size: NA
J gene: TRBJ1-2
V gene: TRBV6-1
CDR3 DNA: TGTGCCAGCAGTGACGTCGGCTATGGCTACACCTTC
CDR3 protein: CASSDVGYGYTF

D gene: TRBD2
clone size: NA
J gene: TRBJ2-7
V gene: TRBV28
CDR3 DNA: TGTGCCAGCGGACTAGCGGGAGCATTGTCATACGAGCAGTACTTC
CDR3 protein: CASGLAGALSYEQYF

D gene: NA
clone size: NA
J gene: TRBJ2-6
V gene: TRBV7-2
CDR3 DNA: TGTGCCAGCCGTCGGGGATCTGGGGCCAACGTCCTGACTTTC
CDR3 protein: CASRRGSGANVLTF

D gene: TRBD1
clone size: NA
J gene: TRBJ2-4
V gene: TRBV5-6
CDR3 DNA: TGTGCCAGCAGCGTTGCTGGGACAGCAAACATTCAGTACTTC
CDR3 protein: CASSVAGTANIQYF

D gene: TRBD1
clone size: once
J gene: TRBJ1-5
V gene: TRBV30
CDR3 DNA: TGTGCCTGGACACCACAGGGGGGTGGCAATCAGCCCCAGCATTTT
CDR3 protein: CAWTPQGGGNQPQHF

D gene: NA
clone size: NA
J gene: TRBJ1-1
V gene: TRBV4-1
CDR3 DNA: TGCGCCAGCAGACCCGTGCGGGGGAACACTGAAGCTTTCTTT
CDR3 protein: CASRPVRGNTEAFF

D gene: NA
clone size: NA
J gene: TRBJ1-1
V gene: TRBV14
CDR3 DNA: TGTGCCAGCAGCCAAGACTCGGGTCCTTTAATGAACACTGAAGCTTTCTTT
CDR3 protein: CASSQDSGPLMNTEAFF

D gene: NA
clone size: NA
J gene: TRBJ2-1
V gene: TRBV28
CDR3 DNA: TGTGCCAGCAGCCCCGACAGCCCAAACTACAATGAGCAGTTCTTC
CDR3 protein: CASSPDSPNYNEQFF

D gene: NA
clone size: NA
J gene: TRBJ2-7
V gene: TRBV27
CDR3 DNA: TGTGCCAGCAGTTTATTCTGGGACACCAGAGGGTCCTACGAGCAGTACTTC
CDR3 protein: CASSLFWDTRGSYEQYF

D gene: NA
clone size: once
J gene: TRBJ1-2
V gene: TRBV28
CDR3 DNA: TGTGTCTCGAACGGCAGGGCCTATGGCTACACCTTC
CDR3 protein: CVSNGRAYGYTF

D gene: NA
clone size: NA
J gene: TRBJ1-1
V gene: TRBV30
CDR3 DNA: TGTGCCTGGAGTGACACCACACCCTGGACAGTCGGATTCCTTAGCACTGAAGCTTTCTTT
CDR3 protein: CAWSDTTPWTVGFLSTEAFF

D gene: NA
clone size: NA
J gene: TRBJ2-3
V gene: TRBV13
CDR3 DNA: TGTGCCAGCAGCGCTACAGGGTTGGTAGATACGCAGTATTTT
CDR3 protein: CASSATGLVDTQYF

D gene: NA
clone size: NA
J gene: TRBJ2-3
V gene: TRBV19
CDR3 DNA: TGTGCCAGTACCCAAGAGGGGGGCACAGATACGCAGTATTTT
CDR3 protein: CASTQEGGTDTQYF

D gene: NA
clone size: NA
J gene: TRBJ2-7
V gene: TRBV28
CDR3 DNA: TGTGCCAGCAGTACCCGGACAGTCCTACGAGCGGCGCAGTACTTC
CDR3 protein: CASSTRTVLRAAQYF